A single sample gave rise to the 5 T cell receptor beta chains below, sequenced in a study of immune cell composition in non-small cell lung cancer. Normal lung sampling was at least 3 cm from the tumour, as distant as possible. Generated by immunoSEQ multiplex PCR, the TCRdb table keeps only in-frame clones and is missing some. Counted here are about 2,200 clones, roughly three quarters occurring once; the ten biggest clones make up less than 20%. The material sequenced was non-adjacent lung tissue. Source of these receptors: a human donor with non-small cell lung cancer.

The CDR3 spells CASSQDARSILYGYTF. As DNA, the CDR3 is TGCGCCAGCAGCCAAGATGCTAGATCTATCCTCTATGGCTACACCTTC. The chain employs TRBV4-3 and TRBJ1-2, with D uncertain. CDR1 LGHNA and CDR2 YSLEER come from the germline V gene. The CDR3 totals 16 residues. V lost 0 bases to trimming and J lost 4 bases, with 15 bases between them.

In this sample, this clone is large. The DNA for the CDR3 is TGTGCCAGCAGGATACAGGGGGCGGAAGCTTTCTTT. Its protein is CASRIQGAEAFF. V gene TRBV7-2 combines with J gene TRBJ1-1; 9 bases line up with TRBD1. Unmatched junction bases numbered 4, after V lost 6 bases and J lost 8 bases. Germline values: CDR1 SGHTA, CDR2 FQGNSA. This CDR3 contains 12 residues.

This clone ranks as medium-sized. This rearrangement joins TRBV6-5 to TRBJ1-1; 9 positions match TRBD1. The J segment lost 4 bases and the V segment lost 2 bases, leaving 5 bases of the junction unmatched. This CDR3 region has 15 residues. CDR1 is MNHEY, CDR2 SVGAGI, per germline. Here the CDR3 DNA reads TGTGCCAGCAGTTACGCGGGACAGGGTCGCACTGAAGCTTTCTTT. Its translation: CASSYAGQGRTEAFF.

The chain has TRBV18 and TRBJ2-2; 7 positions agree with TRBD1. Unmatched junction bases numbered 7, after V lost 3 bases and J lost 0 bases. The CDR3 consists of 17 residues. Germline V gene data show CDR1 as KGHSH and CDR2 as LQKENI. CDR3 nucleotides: TGTGCCAGCTCACCTTGGACAGGAGCAACGAACACCGGGGAGCTGTTTTTT. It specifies CASSPWTGATNTGELFF. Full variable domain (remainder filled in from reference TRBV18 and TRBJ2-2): NAGVMQNPRHLVRRRGQEARLRCSPMKGHSHVYWYRQLPEEGLKFMVYLQKENIIDESGMPKERFSAEFPKEGPSILRIQQVVRGDSAAYFCASSPWTGATNTGELFFGEGSRLTVL.

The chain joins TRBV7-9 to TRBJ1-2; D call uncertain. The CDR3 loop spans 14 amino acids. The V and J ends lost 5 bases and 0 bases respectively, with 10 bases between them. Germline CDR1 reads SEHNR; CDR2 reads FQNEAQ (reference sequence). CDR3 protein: CASSRETANYGYTF. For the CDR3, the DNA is TGTGCCAGCAGCCGAGAAACAGCTAACTATGGCTACACCTTC.